Following are 15 T cell receptor beta chains from one sample sequenced in a study of OX40 agonist ivuxolimab in advanced cancers. The protocol was immunoSEQ multiplex PCR, while the TCRdb copy is restricted to in-frame clones and leaves out a portion. The sample lists tens of thousands of clones; less than 95% were seen once. The sample was CD4+ or CD8+ T cells sorted from blood, taken in a trial of the OX40 agonist ivuxolimab. The receptors here all came from an adult with an advanced solid tumor such as melanoma, head and neck, liver or kidney cancer.

V usage is TRBV29-1 and J usage is TRBJ2-5, with 7 bases aligning to TRBD1. J lost 4 bases, V lost 7 bases, and 15 bases had no gene match. In germline, CDR1 is SQVTM, CDR2 ANQGSEA. The CDR3 extends over 15 amino acids. The CDR3 sequence: CSGVNTGAEGETQYF. CDR3 coding DNA: TGCAGCGGGGTCAATACAGGGGCAGAGGGAGAGACCCAGTACTTC.

The chain joins TRBV2 to TRBJ1-1; 7 nucleotides align to TRBD1. Looked up from germline, CDR1 is SNHLY and CDR2 is FYNNEI. V gave up 8 bases and J gave up 0 bases; unmatched junction bases: 6. The CDR3 consists of 14 residues. The CDR3 sequence is CASGGQTMNTEAFF. CDR3 DNA sequence: TGTGCCAGCGGGGGACAGACCATGAACACTGAAGCTTTCTTT.

The gene calls are TRBV6-1 and TRBJ1-1; TRBD1 agrees at 8 bases. Trimming took 4 bases from V and 0 from J; bases not matched to a gene: 4. The CDR3 length is 15 residues. CDR1 and CDR2 from the germline V gene are MNHNS and SASEGT. The CDR3 spells CASSALDRVNTEAFF. DNA of the CDR3: TGTGCCAGCAGTGCATTGGACAGGGTGAACACTGAAGCTTTCTTT.

The genes are TRBV5-5 and TRBJ1-4; D possibly corresponds to TRBD1 (5 bases). The CDR3 contains 12 residues. V was pared by 7 bases and J by 5 bases, with 9 bases between. CDR1 is SGHKS and CDR2 is YYEKEE in the germline V gene (reference sequence). Here the CDR3 reads CASRGANEKLFF. The CDR3 DNA is TGTGCCAGCCGGGGCGCGAATGAAAAACTGTTTTTT.

This clone was detected only once. The chain uses TRBV4-1 and TRBJ1-2; D is possibly TRBD1 (6 bases). V dropped 2 bases and J dropped 0 bases, with 19 bases sitting between them. From germline, CDR1 is MGHRA and CDR2 YSYEKL. The CDR3 has 18 residues. The CDR3 is CASSQRESAGTTNYGYTF. DNA of the CDR3: TGCGCCAGCAGCCAAAGAGAATCCGCGGGGACAACTAACTATGGCTACACCTTC.

The chain combines TRBV6-5 with TRBJ1-1; no clear D gene. This CDR3 is 13 amino acids long. Trimming pared 4 bases from V and 4 bases from J, leaving 10 bases between. Germline CDR1 reads MNHEY; CDR2 reads SVGAGI. CDR3 loop: CASSWQFGTEAFF. In nucleotides, the CDR3 is TGTGCCAGCAGTTGGCAGTTCGGCACTGAAGCTTTCTTT.

V gene TRBV30 combines with J gene TRBJ2-5; a possible D gene is TRBD2 (5 bases). In germline, CDR1 is GTSNPN, CDR2 SVGIG (reference sequence). Trimming removed 0 bases from V and 5 bases from J, with 7 bases in between. This CDR3 comprises 12 residues. The chain's CDR3 is CAWSVRGETQYF. For the CDR3, the DNA is TGTGCCTGGAGTGTACGAGGGGAGACCCAGTACTTC. Variable domain in full (rest from reference TRBV30 and TRBJ2-5): SQTIHQWPATLVQPVGSPLSLECTVEGTSNPNLYWYRQAAGRGLQLLFYSVGIGQISSEVPQNLSASRPQDRQFILSSKKLLLSDSGFYLCAWSVRGETQYFGPGTRLLVL.

The gene calls are TRBV5-6 and TRBJ1-2; no reliable D call. In germline, CDR1 is SGHDT, CDR2 YYEEEE. V lost 0 bases to trimming and J lost 5 bases, with 14 bases between them. CDR3 size: 15 residues. CDR3 in DNA: TGTGCCAGCAGCTTGGTGGGCAGCTTTACTTATGGCTACACCTTC. It specifies CASSLVGSFTYGYTF. The full variable domain, in which reference TRBV5-6 and TRBJ1-2 provide the parts outside the CDR3, is DAGVTQSPTHLIKTRGQQVTLRCSPKSGHDTVSWYQQALGQGPQFIFQYYEEEERQRGNFPDRFSGHQFPNYSSELNVNALLLGDSALYLCASSLVGSFTYGYTFGSGTRLTVV.

CDR3 nucleotide sequence: TGTGCCAGCAGCTCTTACAGGGGCGGGACTTACGAGCAGTACTTC. Its translation is CASSSYRGGTYEQYF. The rearrangement joins TRBV6-5 to TRBJ2-7, with D possibly being TRBD1 (7 bases). Germline V lookup: CDR1 MNHEY, CDR2 SVGAGI. Trimming cost V 6 bases and J 4 bases, with 19 bases left between them. The CDR3 runs to 15 residues.

V and J are TRBV6-5 and TRBJ1-6, with D uncertain. The germline V gene encodes CDR1 MNHEY and CDR2 SVGAGI. The CDR3 is 15 residues long. Trimming took off 5 bases at V and 5 bases at J, with 13 bases between the two ends. The CDR3 region is CASSPPRGNNSPLHF. In DNA, the CDR3 is TGTGCCAGCAGTCCCCCCCGGGGAAATAATTCACCCCTCCACTTT.

The chain has TRBV6-6 and TRBJ1-1; D call uncertain. The CDR3 is made up of 12 amino acids. The germline CDR1 and CDR2 sequences are MNHNY and SVGAGI (reference sequence). V lost 5 bases, J lost 2 bases, and 6 bases lay in between. The CDR3 nucleotides are TGTGCCAGCAGTGGGCCTAACACTGAAGCTTTCTTT. Protein sequence: CASSGPNTEAFF.

The V call is TRBV7-9, the J call TRBJ2-5, with 13 positions matching TRBD2. The ends lost 5 bases at V and 5 bases at J; junction bases unmatched: 11. CDR3 length equals 17 residues. The germline gives CDR1 SEHNR, CDR2 FQNEAQ (reference sequence). The CDR3 protein is CASSQGTSGVARETQYF. CDR3 nucleotide sequence: TGTGCCAGCAGCCAAGGGACTAGCGGGGTAGCACGGGAGACCCAGTACTTC. Complete variable domain (other parts from reference TRBV7-9 and TRBJ2-5): DTGVSQNPRHKITKRGQNVTFRCDPISEHNRLYWYRQTLGQGPEFLTYFQNEAQLEKSRLLSDRFSAERPKGSFSTLEIQRTEQGDSAMYLCASSQGTSGVARETQYFGPGTRLLVL.

This clone was picked up one time. This chain links TRBV5-6 with TRBJ2-7; D is ambiguous. The CDR3 spans 13 residues. The V gene's germline CDR1 is SGHDT and CDR2 YYEEEE. The V end lost 3 bases, the J end lost 3 bases, and 10 bases lay between the germline ends. CDR3 sequence: CASSSLWDYEQYF. The CDR3 DNA reads as TGTGCCAGCAGCTCTCTGTGGGACTACGAGCAGTACTTC.

The V gene is TRBV18, the J gene TRBJ1-3; D is possibly TRBD1 (5 bases). The germline V and J ends were trimmed by 2 bases and 7 bases, with 24 bases remaining between them. Germline V gene data show CDR1 as KGHSH and CDR2 as LQKENI. The CDR3 is 18 residues long. The CDR3 DNA is TGTGCCAGCTCACCATCTTTTGCAGGGACCAATTTTAGGAACACCATATATTTT. This codes for CASSPSFAGTNFRNTIYF.

This chain links TRBV6-6 with TRBJ1-2, with D possibly matching TRBD1 (5 bases). CDR1 is MNHNY and CDR2 is SVGAGI in the germline V gene (reference sequence). Trimming left V 5 bases short and J 4 bases short, with 8 bases between. The CDR3 has 12 residues. Here the CDR3 reads CASSTGLYGYTF. CDR3 nucleotides: TGTGCCAGCAGTACGGGGCTCTATGGCTACACCTTC.